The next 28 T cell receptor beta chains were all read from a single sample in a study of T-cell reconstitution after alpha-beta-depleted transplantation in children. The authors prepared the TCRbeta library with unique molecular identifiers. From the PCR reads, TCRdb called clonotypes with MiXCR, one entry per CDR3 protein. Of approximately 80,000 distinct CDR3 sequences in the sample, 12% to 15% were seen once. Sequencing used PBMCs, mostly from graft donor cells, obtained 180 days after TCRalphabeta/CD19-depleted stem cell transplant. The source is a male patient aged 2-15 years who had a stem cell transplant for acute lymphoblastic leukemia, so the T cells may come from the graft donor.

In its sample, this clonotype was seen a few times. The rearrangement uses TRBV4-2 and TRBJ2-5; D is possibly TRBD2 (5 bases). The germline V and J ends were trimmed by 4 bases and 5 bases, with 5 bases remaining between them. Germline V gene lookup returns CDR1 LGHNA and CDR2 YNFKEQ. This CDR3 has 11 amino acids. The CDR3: CASSRGETQYF. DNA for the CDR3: TGTGCCAGCAGCCGAGGGGAGACCCAGTACTTC.

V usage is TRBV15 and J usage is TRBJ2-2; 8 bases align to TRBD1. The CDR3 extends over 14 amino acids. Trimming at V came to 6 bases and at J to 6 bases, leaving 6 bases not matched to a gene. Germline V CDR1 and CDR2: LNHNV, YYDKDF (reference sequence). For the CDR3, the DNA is TGTGCCACCAGACCCAGGGGGCACGCCGGGGAGCTGTTTTTT. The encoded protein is CATRPRGHAGELFF. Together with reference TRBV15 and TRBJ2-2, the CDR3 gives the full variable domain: DAMVIQNPRYQVTQFGKPVTLSCSQTLNHNVMYWYQQKSSQAPKLLFHYYDKDFNNEADTPDNFQSRRPNTSFCFLDIRSPGLGDTAMYLCATRPRGHAGELFFGEGSRLTVL.

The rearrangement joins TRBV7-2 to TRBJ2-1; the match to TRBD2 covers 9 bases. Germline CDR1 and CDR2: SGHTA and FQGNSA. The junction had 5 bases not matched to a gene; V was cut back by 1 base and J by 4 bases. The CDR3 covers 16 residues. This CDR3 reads CASSLGSGGPYNEQFF. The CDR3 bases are TGTGCCAGCAGCTTAGGGAGCGGGGGGCCATACAATGAGCAGTTCTTC.

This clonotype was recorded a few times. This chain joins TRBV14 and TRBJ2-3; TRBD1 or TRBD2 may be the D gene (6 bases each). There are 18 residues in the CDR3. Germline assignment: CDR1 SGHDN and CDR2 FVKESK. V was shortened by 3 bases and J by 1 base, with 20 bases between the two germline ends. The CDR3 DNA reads TGTGCCAGCAGCCATCATTCGGGGGCAATTAGAGGCACAGATACGCAGTATTTT. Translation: CASSHHSGAIRGTDTQYF.

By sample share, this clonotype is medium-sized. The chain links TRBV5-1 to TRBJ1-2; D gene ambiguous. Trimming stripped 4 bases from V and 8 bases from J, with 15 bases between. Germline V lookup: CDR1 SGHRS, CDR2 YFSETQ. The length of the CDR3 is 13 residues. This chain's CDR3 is CASSPGWVRGYTF. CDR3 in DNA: TGCGCCAGCAGCCCTGGGTGGGTACGAGGCTACACCTTC.

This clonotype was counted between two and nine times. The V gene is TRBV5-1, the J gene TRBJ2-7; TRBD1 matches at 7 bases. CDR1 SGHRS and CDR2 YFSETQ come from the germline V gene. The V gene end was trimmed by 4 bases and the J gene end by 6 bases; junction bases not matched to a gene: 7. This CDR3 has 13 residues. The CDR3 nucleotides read TGCGCCAGCAGCAAGACAGGGTATAGCGAGCAGTACTTC. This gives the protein CASSKTGYSEQYF.

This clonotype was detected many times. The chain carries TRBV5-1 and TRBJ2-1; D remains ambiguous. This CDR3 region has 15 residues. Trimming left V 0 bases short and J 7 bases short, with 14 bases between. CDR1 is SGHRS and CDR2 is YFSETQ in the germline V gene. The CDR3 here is CASSLGVSRGNEQFF. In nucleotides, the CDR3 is TGCGCCAGCAGCTTGGGGGTCTCTCGTGGGAATGAGCAGTTCTTC.

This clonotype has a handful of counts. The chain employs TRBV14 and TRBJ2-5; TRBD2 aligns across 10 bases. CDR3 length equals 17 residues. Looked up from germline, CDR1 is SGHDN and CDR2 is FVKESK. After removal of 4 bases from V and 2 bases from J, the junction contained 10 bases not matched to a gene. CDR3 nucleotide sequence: TGTGCCAGCAGCCTGTGGGCTAGCGGGAGCTTTCAAGAGACCCAGTACTTC. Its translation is CASSLWASGSFQETQYF.

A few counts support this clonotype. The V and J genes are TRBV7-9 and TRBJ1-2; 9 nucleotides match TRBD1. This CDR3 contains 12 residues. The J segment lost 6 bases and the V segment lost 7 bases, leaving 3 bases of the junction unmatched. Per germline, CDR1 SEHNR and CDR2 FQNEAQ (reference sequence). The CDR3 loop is CASKRDRDGYTF. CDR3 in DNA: TGTGCCAGCAAAAGGGACAGGGATGGCTACACCTTC.

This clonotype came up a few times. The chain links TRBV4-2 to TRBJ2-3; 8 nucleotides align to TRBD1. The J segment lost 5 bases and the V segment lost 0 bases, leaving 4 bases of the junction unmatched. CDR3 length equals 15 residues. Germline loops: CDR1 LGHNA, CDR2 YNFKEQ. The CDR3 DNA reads TGTGCCAGCAGCCAAGATGGACAGGGAGGAGATACGCAGTATTTT. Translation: CASSQDGQGGDTQYF.

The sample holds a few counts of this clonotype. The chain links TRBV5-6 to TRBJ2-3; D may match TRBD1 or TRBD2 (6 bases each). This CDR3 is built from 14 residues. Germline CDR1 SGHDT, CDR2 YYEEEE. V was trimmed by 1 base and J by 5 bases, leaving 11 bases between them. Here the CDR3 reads CASSLRGDGDTQYF. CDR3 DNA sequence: TGTGCCAGCAGCTTGAGGGGGGATGGAGATACGCAGTATTTT.

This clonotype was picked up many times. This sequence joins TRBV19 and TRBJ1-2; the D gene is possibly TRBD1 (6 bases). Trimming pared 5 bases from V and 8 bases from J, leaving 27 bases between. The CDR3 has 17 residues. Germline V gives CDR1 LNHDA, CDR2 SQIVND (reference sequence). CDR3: CASSDVDSLYVLGGYTF. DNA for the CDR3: TGTGCCAGTAGTGATGTGGACAGCCTGTACGTTTTAGGAGGCTACACCTTC. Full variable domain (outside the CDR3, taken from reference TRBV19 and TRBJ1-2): DGGITQSPKYLFRKEGQNVTLSCEQNLNHDAMYWYRQDPGQGLRLIYYSQIVNDFQKGDIAEGYSVSREKKESFPLTVTSAQKNPTAFYLCASSDVDSLYVLGGYTFGSGTRLTVV.

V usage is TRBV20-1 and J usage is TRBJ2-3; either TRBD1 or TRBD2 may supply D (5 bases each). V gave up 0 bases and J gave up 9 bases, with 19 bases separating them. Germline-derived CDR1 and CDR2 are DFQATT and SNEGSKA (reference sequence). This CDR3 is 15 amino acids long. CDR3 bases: TGCAGTGCTAGAGACGTGAGGGGTCCGCTAGGGACGCAGTATTTT. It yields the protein CSARDVRGPLGTQYF.

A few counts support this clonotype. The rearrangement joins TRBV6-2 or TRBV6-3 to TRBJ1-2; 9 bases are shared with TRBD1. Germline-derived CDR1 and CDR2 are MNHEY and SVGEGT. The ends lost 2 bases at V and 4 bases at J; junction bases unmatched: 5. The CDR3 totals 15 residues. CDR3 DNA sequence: TGTGCCAGCAGTTACGGGACAGGGAACGCCTATGGCTACACCTTC. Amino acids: CASSYGTGNAYGYTF.

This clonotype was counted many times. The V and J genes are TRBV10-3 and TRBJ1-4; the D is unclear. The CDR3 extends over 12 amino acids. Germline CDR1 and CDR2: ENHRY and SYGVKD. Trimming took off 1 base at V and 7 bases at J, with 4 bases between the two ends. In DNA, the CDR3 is TGTGCCATCAGTGAGTGGGGTGAAAAACTGTTTTTT. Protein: CAISEWGEKLFF.

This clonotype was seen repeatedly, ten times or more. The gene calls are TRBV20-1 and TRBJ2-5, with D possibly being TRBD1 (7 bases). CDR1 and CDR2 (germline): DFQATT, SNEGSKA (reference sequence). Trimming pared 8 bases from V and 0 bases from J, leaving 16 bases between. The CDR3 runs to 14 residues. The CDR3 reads CSCGTDYYQETQYF. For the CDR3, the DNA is TGCAGTTGCGGGACAGATTATTACCAAGAGACCCAGTACTTC.

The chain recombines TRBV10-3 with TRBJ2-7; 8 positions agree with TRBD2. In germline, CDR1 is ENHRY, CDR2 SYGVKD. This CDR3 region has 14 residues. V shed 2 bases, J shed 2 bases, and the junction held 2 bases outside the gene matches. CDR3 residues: CAISETSGAYEQYF. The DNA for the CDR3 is TGTGCCATCAGTGAGACTAGCGGAGCCTACGAGCAGTACTTC.

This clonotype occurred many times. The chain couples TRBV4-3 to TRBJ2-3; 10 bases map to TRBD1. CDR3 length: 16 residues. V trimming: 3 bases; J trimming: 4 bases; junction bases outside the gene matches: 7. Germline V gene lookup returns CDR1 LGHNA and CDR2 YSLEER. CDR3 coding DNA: TGCGCCAGCAGCCATCAGACAGGGGGCAGGCCAGATACGCAGTATTTT. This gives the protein CASSHQTGGRPDTQYF.

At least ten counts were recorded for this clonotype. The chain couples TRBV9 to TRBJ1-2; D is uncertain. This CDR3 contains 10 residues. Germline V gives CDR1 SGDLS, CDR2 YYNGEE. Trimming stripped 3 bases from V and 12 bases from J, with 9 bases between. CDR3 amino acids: CASSEAGNTF. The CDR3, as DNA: TGTGCCAGCAGCGAAGCCGGGAACACCTTC. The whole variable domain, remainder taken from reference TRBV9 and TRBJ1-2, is DSGVTQTPKHLITATGQRVTLRCSPRSGDLSVYWYQQSLDQGLQFLIQYYNGEERAKGNILERFSAQQFPDLHSELNLSSLELGDSALYFCASSEAGNTFGSGTRLTVV.

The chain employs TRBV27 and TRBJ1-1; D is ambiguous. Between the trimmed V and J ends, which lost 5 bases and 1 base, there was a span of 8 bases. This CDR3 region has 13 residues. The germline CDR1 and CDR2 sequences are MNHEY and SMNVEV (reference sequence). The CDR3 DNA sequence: TGTGCCAGCAGTGTTGCCGGGAACACTGAAGCTTTCTTT. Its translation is CASSVAGNTEAFF.

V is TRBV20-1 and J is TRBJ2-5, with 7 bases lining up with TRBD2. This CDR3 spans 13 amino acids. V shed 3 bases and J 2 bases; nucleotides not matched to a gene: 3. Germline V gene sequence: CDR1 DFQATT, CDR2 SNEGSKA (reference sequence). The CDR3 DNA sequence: TGCAGTGCTAGCGAGCGGGGTCAAGAGACCCAGTACTTC. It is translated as CSASERGQETQYF.

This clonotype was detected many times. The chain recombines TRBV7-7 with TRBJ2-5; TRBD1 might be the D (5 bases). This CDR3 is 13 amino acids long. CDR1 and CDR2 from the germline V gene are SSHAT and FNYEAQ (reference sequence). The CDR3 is CATRDGAQETQYF. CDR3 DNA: TGTGCTACCCGAGATGGGGCCCAAGAGACCCAGTACTTC.

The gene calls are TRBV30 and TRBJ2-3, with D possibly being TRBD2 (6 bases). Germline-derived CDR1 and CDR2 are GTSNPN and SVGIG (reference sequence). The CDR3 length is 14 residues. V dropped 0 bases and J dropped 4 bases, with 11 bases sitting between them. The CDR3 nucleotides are TGTGCCTGGAGTGTCCTAGCGTGGGCAGATACGCAGTATTTT. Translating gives CAWSVLAWADTQYF.

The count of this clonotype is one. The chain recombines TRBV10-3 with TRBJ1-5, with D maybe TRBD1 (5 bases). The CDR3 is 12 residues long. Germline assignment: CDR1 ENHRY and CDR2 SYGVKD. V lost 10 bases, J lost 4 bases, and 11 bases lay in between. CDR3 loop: CATRRDNQPQHF. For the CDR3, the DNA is TGTGCCACCCGCAGGGATAATCAGCCCCAGCATTTT.

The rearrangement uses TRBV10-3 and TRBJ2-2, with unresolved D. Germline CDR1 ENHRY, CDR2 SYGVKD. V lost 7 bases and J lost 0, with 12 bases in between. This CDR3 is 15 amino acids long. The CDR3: CAIKQPFANTGELFF. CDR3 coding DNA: TGTGCCATCAAACAGCCTTTCGCGAACACCGGGGAGCTGTTTTTT.

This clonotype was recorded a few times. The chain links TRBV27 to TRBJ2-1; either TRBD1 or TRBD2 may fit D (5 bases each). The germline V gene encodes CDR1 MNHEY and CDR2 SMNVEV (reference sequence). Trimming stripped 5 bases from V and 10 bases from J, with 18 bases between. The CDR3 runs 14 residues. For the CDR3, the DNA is TGTGCCAGCAGTCCAGACTTTCGGTGGGGGGAGCAGTTCTTC. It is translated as CASSPDFRWGEQFF.

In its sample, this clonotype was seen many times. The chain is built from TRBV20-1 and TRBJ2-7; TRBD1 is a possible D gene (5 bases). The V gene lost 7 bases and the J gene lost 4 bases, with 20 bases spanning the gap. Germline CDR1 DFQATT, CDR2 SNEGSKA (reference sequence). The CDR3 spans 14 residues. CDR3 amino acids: CSGTQGQILYEQYF. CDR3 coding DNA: TGCAGTGGCACTCAGGGCCAGATTCTGTACGAGCAGTACTTC.

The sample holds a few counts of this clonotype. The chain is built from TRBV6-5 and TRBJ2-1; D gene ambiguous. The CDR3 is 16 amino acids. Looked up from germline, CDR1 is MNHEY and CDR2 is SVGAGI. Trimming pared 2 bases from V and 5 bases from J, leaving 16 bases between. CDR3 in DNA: TGTGCCAGCAGTTACCCGGTAGGGCGGAATAACAATGAGCAGTTCTTC. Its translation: CASSYPVGRNNNEQFF.